This T cell receptor (beta chain) comes out of a study of cytomegalovirus exposure and HLA in healthy donors. This clone appeared once. The antigen remains undetermined. This PCR relied on a set of 60 Vbeta primers and 13 Jbeta primers. Sequencing used immunoSEQ multiplex PCR; TCRdb keeps in-frame clones, though not all of them. The sample comprises about 130,000 clones, roughly four fifths of which are singletons, and approximately 1.7% rests with the top ten. Overall study results and limits: It was reported that the classifier diagnosed cytomegalovirus status with high specificity and sensitivity in both the original and validation cohorts. Trimming of TCR beta V- and J-genes showed a link, identified in a later analysis, to a missense DCLRE1C variant.

The CDR3 runs 13 residues. The germline V gene has CDR1 KGHSH and CDR2 LQKENI. Between the trimmed V and J ends, which lost 3 bases and 4 bases, there was a span of 7 bases. Sequenced: PBMCs. This chain connects TRBV18 to TRBJ2-1; D uncertain. This receptor was taken from a woman between 45 and 60 years old in good health and CMV-seronegative. The CDR3: CASSPRQYNEQFF. The CDR3 DNA reads as TGTGCCAGCTCACCGAGGCAGTACAATGAGCAGTTCTTC.